The 16 T cell receptor beta chains given below trace back to one sample, sequenced in a study of beta chain features in type 1 diabetes. Reverse transcription of all isolated RNA meant that expressed TCRB transcripts were sequenced. The data were produced by immunoSEQ multiplex PCR, yet TCRdb's version contains in-frame clones alone and is incomplete. The sample has around 430,000 clones, around 30% seen once. Sample: naive CD4+ T cells from blood. These receptors originate from a man aged 18 to 29 in good health.

Of note for this clone: The sample holds other DNA sequences that translate to the same CDR3. This sequence joins TRBV28 and TRBJ2-1; TRBD2 agrees at 11 bases. J was trimmed by 6 bases and V by 6 bases; bases with no gene match: 7. The CDR3 extends over 15 amino acids. Germline V lookup: CDR1 MDHEN, CDR2 SYDVKM. CDR3 sequence: CASSPLAGGGNEQFF. In DNA, the CDR3 is TGTGCCAGCAGCCCTCTAGCGGGAGGTGGCAATGAGCAGTTCTTC. The full variable domain, with the rest looked up from reference TRBV28 and TRBJ2-1, is DVKVTQSSRYLVKRTGEKVFLECVQDMDHENMFWYRQDPGLGLRLIYFSYDVKMKEKGDIPEGYSVSREKKERFSLILESASTNQTSMYLCASSPLAGGGNEQFFGPGTRLTVL.

This clone was observed a few times. In the same sample, other DNA sequences code for this CDR3. This chain connects TRBV29-1 to TRBJ2-7; 8 bases fit TRBD2. Germline V lookup: CDR1 SQVTM, CDR2 ANQGSEA. Trimming cost V 4 bases and J 3 bases; bases outside gene matches: 2. The CDR3 contains 12 residues. The CDR3 DNA reads as TGCAGCGTTGGGCTAGCGGGCTACGAGCAGTACTTC. Its protein product is CSVGLAGYEQYF.

This chain joins TRBV6-5 and TRBJ2-6; D ambiguous. V lost 5 bases to trimming and J lost 12 bases, with 14 bases between them. Germline values: CDR1 MNHEY, CDR2 SVGAGI. The CDR3 is made up of 13 amino acids. For the CDR3, the DNA is TGTGCCAGCAGTCCTACCCGTTCCGGCGTCCTGACTTTC. Translation gives CASSPTRSGVLTF.

This clone showed up just once. The chain employs TRBV5-1 and TRBJ2-5; D remains unclear. Germline CDR1 reads SGHRS; CDR2 reads YFSETQ. V was trimmed by 0 bases and J by 0 bases, leaving 12 bases between them. CDR3 length: 16 amino acids. Here the CDR3 DNA reads TGCGCCAGCAGCTTGGGAGAGATACTGTACCAAGAGACCCAGTACTTC. It encodes CASSLGEILYQETQYF.

The chain has TRBV29-1 and TRBJ2-2, with D perhaps TRBD1 or TRBD2 (5 bases each). Germline CDR1 SQVTM, CDR2 ANQGSEA. The CDR3 extends over 15 amino acids. V lost 4 bases and J lost 4, with 16 bases in between. The CDR3 sequence: CSVVGRDEGTGELFF. CDR3 bases: TGCAGCGTTGTCGGCAGGGATGAGGGCACCGGGGAGCTGTTTTTT.

The J gene is TRBJ2-3, the V gene TRBV18, with 8 bases matching TRBD2. With V trimmed by 1 base and J by 2 bases, 5 bases remained unmatched. From germline, CDR1 is KGHSH and CDR2 LQKENI. CDR3 length equals 16 residues. This CDR3 is CASSPLAGSNTDTQYF. The DNA of the CDR3 is TGTGCCAGCTCACCACTAGCGGGATCTAACACAGATACGCAGTATTTT. The full variable domain, rest sourced from reference TRBV18 and TRBJ2-3, is NAGVMQNPRHLVRRRGQEARLRCSPMKGHSHVYWYRQLPEEGLKFMVYLQKENIIDESGMPKERFSAEFPKEGPSILRIQQVVRGDSAAYFCASSPLAGSNTDTQYFGPGTRLTVL.

The chain joins TRBV9 to TRBJ2-1, with 13 positions matching TRBD2. There are 16 residues in the CDR3. Germline V CDR1 and CDR2: SGDLS, YYNGEE. Germline trimming cut 4 bases from V and 5 bases from J; bases unmatched to any gene: 6. The CDR3 DNA reads as TGTGCCAGCAGCCCACGGACTAGCGGGGGAAACAATGAGCAGTTCTTC. Protein sequence: CASSPRTSGGNNEQFF.

This sequence joins TRBV11-1 and TRBJ2-1, with D possibly being TRBD2 (6 bases). Looked up from germline, CDR1 is SGHAT and CDR2 is FQDESV (reference sequence). Trimming cost V 4 bases and J 8 bases, with 15 bases left between them. This CDR3 is built from 14 residues. CDR3 in amino acids: CASSSTSSGYEQFF. The CDR3 bases are TGTGCCAGCAGCTCCACTAGCTCCGGTTATGAGCAGTTCTTC.

A remark on this clone: Other DNA variants within this sample encode the same CDR3. The chain combines TRBV18 with TRBJ2-6; 9 bases fit TRBD1. CDR1 and CDR2 from the germline V gene are KGHSH and LQKENI. The CDR3 is 17 residues long. The V and J ends lost 0 bases and 4 bases, in that order; junction bases with no gene match: 4. The chain's CDR3 is CASSPPGQGSGANVLTF. The CDR3 nucleotides read TGTGCCAGCTCACCACCGGGACAGGGATCGGGGGCCAACGTCCTGACTTTC.

This clone was counted a few times. This chain links TRBV7-9 with TRBJ2-1, with 7 bases aligning to TRBD2. V was clipped by 1 base and J by 10 bases; unmatched bases: 4. The CDR3 has 13 amino acids. CDR1 and CDR2 (germline): SEHNR, FQNEAQ (reference sequence). The CDR3 DNA follows: TGTGCCAGCAGCTTAGGCGGGAGTAGCGAGCAGTTCTTC. Translation: CASSLGGSSEQFF.

The gene calls are TRBV4-1 and TRBJ2-7; 7 bases are a match to TRBD1. The CDR3 has 13 residues. Per germline, CDR1 MGHRA and CDR2 YSYEKL. V shed 4 bases and J 3 bases; nucleotides not matched to a gene: 3. In DNA, the CDR3 is TGCGCCAGCAGCCGCACAGGGGACTACGAGCAGTACTTC. Encoded protein: CASSRTGDYEQYF.

This chain connects TRBV19 to TRBJ1-2; no definite D call. The CDR3 contains 13 residues. CDR1 and CDR2 (germline): LNHDA, SQIVND (reference sequence). The V and J ends lost 6 bases and 6 bases respectively, with 14 bases between them. The CDR3 region is CASRLDWRDGYTF. CDR3 coding DNA: TGTGCCAGTAGACTCGACTGGAGGGATGGCTACACCTTC.

The chain recombines TRBV29-1 with TRBJ2-1, with TRBD2 matching over 10 bases. The CDR3 contains 17 residues. The ends lost 8 bases at V and 9 bases at J; junction bases unmatched: 22. The germline V gene has CDR1 SQVTM and CDR2 ANQGSEA. CDR3 protein: CSIQGAGGPLAGSEQFF. In DNA form, the CDR3 reads TGCAGCATCCAAGGAGCGGGAGGGCCTTTGGCCGGGAGTGAGCAGTTCTTC.

The genes are TRBV30 and TRBJ2-5, with TRBD2 identical over 11 bases. TRBJ2-7 matches the DNA end more closely, so the J call is doubtful. CDR1 and CDR2 from the germline V gene are GTSNPN and SVGIG (reference sequence). This CDR3 is built from 14 residues. CDR3 nucleotides: TGTGCCTGGAGTCCGGGACTAGCGGTTTACGAGCAGTACTTC. It is translated as CAWSPGLAVYEQYF.

This clone was observed a few times. V and J are TRBV29-1 and TRBJ2-3, with D tentatively TRBD1 (6 bases). The CDR3 spans 13 residues. V gave up 4 bases and J gave up 2 bases, with 10 bases separating them. Germline CDR1 SQVTM, CDR2 ANQGSEA. The CDR3 DNA sequence: TGCAGCGTTGGGGGACAAATCACAGATACGCAGTATTTT. It is translated as CSVGGQITDTQYF.

Only a few counts were recorded for this clone. This chain uses TRBV25-1 with TRBJ2-3; D is undetermined. The CDR3 runs to 12 residues. Germline CDR1 MGHDK, CDR2 SYGVNS. V dropped 6 bases and J dropped 4 bases, with 8 bases sitting between them. The DNA for the CDR3 is TGTGCCAGCAGGGGAAATGCAGATACGCAGTATTTT. Protein sequence: CASRGNADTQYF.